Below, 27 T cell receptor beta chains from the same sample are listed, as sequenced in a study of CD8+ T cells in alopecia areata. As part of sample collection, lesional scalp punch biopsies and peripheral blood were taken from alopecia areata patients. Reverse transcribed after extraction, RNA yielded cDNA as the sequencing template. Measured with immunoSEQ multiplex PCR; TCRdb has only the in-frame clones, and not every one. The sample gives more than 11,000 clones, 55% to 60% of which show up once; roughly 10% is in the top ten. Sequenced material: skin, taken at week 0. These receptors came from a human donor with alopecia areata.

The rearrangement links TRBV9 to TRBJ2-3, with a possible D match to TRBD2 (5 bases). The CDR3 extends over 15 amino acids. Germline CDR1 SGDLS, CDR2 YYNGEE. Between the trimmed V and J ends, which lost 0 bases and 3 bases, there was a span of 11 bases. The CDR3 sequence is CASSVEPQRTDTQYF. CDR3 coding DNA: TGTGCCAGCAGCGTAGAGCCACAGCGGACAGATACGCAGTATTTT. Full variable domain (outside the CDR3, taken from reference TRBV9 and TRBJ2-3): DSGVTQTPKHLITATGQRVTLRCSPRSGDLSVYWYQQSLDQGLQFLIQYYNGEERAKGNILERFSAQQFPDLHSELNLSSLELGDSALYFCASSVEPQRTDTQYFGPGTRLTVL.

CDR3 sequence (DNA): TGTGCCAGTAGTGGCCGACAGGGCCACCAAGAGACCCAGTACTTC. Translation gives CASSGRQGHQETQYF. This sequence joins TRBV19 and TRBJ2-5, with 7 nucleotides matching TRBD1. The CDR3 is 15 amino acids. Germline trimming cut 5 bases from V and 0 bases from J; bases unmatched to any gene: 6. Germline lookup yields CDR1 LNHDA and CDR2 SQIVND (reference sequence).

Written as DNA, the CDR3 is TGCGCCAGCAGAGACTCAGATCAAGAGACCCAGTACTTC. Protein sequence: CASRDSDQETQYF. The V and J genes are TRBV23-1 and TRBJ2-5; D remains ambiguous. Being an ORF, TRBV23-1 has a function that is uncertain. Trimming stripped 6 bases from V and 2 bases from J, with 10 bases between. The CDR3 is made up of 13 amino acids.

This clone was recorded only once. The chain carries TRBV10-3 and TRBJ2-1; possible D gene TRBD1, 6 bases. Germline lookup yields CDR1 ENHRY and CDR2 SYGVKD. The CDR3 length is 15 residues. Deletions cut 6 bases from V and 0 bases from J, with 12 bases between. Written as DNA, the CDR3 is TGTGCCATCAGGGTGGGACACCTCTCCTACAATGAGCAGTTCTTC. It encodes CAIRVGHLSYNEQFF.

The rearrangement joins TRBV28 to TRBJ1-5; TRBD1 is a possible D gene (5 bases). The length of the CDR3 is 15 residues. Looked up from germline, CDR1 is MDHEN and CDR2 is SYDVKM. Trimming stripped 1 base from V and 7 bases from J, with 14 bases between. The CDR3 protein is CASSLLTTGGQPQHF. The CDR3 nucleotides are TGTGCCAGCAGTTTATTGACGACGGGGGGACAGCCCCAGCATTTT.

In the case of this clone: The junction departs from the called germline gene at one end, perhaps through a read error. The chain uses TRBV2 and TRBJ1-2; D perhaps matches TRBD1 (6 bases). Per the germline V gene, CDR1 is SNHLY and CDR2 is FYNNEI. The CDR3 is 14 residues long. The CDR3 is CAGSSTGNGYGYTF. In nucleotides, the CDR3 is TGTGCCGGCAGTTCTACAGGGAACGGCTATGGCTACACCTTC.

The V gene is TRBV5-4, the J gene TRBJ1-2; TRBD1 matches at 7 bases. Germline CDR1 is SGHNT and CDR2 is YYREEE (reference sequence). Unmatched junction bases numbered 6, after V lost 1 base and J lost 3 bases. The CDR3 runs to 15 residues. CDR3 loop: CASSLFRGQYYGYTF. For the CDR3, the DNA is TGTGCCAGCAGCTTGTTTCGGGGACAGTACTATGGCTACACCTTC.

This clone was counted only a few times. V gene TRBV7-2 combines with J gene TRBJ1-2, with D unclear. The ends were cut back, 2 bases at V and 0 bases at J, with 10 bases in the middle. The length of the CDR3 is 15 residues. CDR1 and CDR2 (germline): SGHTA, FQGNSA. Written as DNA, the CDR3 is TGTGCCAGCAGCTTAAACCCTGTCTCTAACTATGGCTACACCTTC. This translates into CASSLNPVSNYGYTF.

This clone was detected a few times. V is TRBV4-1 and J is TRBJ2-7, with 9 nucleotides matching TRBD1. There are 15 residues in the CDR3. V gave up 4 bases and J gave up 4 bases; unmatched junction bases: 8. The germline gives CDR1 MGHRA, CDR2 YSYEKL. CDR3 bases: TGCGCCAGCAGCCTTACCCGGGACAGGGTTTACGAGCAGTACTTC. The encoded protein is CASSLTRDRVYEQYF.

This chain joins TRBV29-1 and TRBJ2-7; 7 bases map to TRBD1. This CDR3 contains 14 residues. Trimming removed 3 bases from V and 1 base from J; junction bases left unmatched: 6. CDR1 and CDR2 from the germline V gene are SQVTM and ANQGSEA. The CDR3 DNA sequence: TGCAGCGTTGATGGGACAGCCCCATCCTACGAGCAGTACTTC. It translates to CSVDGTAPSYEQYF.

The rearrangement joins TRBV1 to TRBJ2-7; no DNA check was done on the table's D call, TRBD2. TRBV1 is deemed a pseudogene. This CDR3 has 18 residues. CDR3 sequence reads: CTSSQDGLAATFYYEQYF. CDR3 nucleotides: TGCACCAGCAGCCAAGATGGGCTAGCGGCCACCTTTTACTACGAGCAGTACTTC.

This clone was seen only a few times. This chain uses TRBV27 with TRBJ1-1, with D possibly being TRBD1 (5 bases). V was cut by 3 bases and J by 4 bases, with 18 bases left in between. The CDR3 is 16 residues long. Germline loops: CDR1 MNHEY, CDR2 SMNVEV (reference sequence). CDR3 coding DNA: TGTGCCAGCAGTTTTCCACCGGGGGGGAGGGGCACTGAAGCTTTCTTT. Residues: CASSFPPGGRGTEAFF.

The genes are TRBV28 and TRBJ1-2, with no clear D. Germline V gene data show CDR1 as MDHEN and CDR2 as SYDVKM. V was clipped by 3 bases and J by 1 base, with 15 bases between them. The CDR3 totals 16 residues. The CDR3 nucleotides are TGTGCCAGCAGTTTTTTCTCCAGCCCATTTAACTATGGCTACACCTTC. It yields the protein CASSFFSSPFNYGYTF.

The V gene is TRBV7-8, the J gene TRBJ2-1, with 10 bases matching TRBD2. The germline V gene has CDR1 SGHVS and CDR2 FQNEAQ. This CDR3 is built from 15 residues. With 3 bases clipped from V and 9 bases from J, the junction kept 8 bases outside the gene matches. The CDR3 protein is CASSLDGQRGGEQFF. The CDR3 DNA reads TGTGCCAGCAGCTTGGACGGACAGCGGGGGGGTGAGCAGTTCTTC.

This clone is large. The chain joins TRBV2 to TRBJ1-2; weak D call: TRBD1 (6 bases). The V and J ends lost 8 bases and 8 bases respectively, with 24 bases between them. The germline gives CDR1 SNHLY, CDR2 FYNNEI. This CDR3 region has 15 residues. The CDR3 reads CASHQTGDPYTGYTF. The CDR3 nucleotides read TGTGCCAGCCACCAGACAGGCGACCCCTACACCGGCTACACCTTC.

This clone was recorded a few times. The V call is TRBV19, the J call TRBJ2-1; 11 bases match TRBD1. The CDR3 loop spans 15 amino acids. CDR1 is LNHDA, CDR2 SQIVND, per germline (reference sequence). V was clipped by 5 bases and J by 1 base; unmatched bases: 1. CDR3: CASSGDRGSYNEQFF. The CDR3 DNA reads TGTGCCAGTAGTGGGGACAGGGGGTCCTACAATGAGCAGTTCTTC. The whole variable domain, filled in from reference TRBV19 and TRBJ2-1, reads DGGITQSPKYLFRKEGQNVTLSCEQNLNHDAMYWYRQDPGQGLRLIYYSQIVNDFQKGDIAEGYSVSREKKESFPLTVTSAQKNPTAFYLCASSGDRGSYNEQFFGPGTRLTVL.

The rearrangement uses TRBV9 and TRBJ1-6, with unresolved D. CDR3 length: 13 residues. V gave up 3 bases and J gave up 8 bases, with 9 bases separating them. Germline lookup yields CDR1 SGDLS and CDR2 YYNGEE. The DNA for the CDR3 is TGTGCCAGCAGCGACGACGGGGATTCACCCCTCCACTTT. Translation gives CASSDDGDSPLHF.

V gene TRBV11-2 combines with J gene TRBJ1-2; no clear D. The CDR3 length is 12 residues. Trimming cost V 5 bases and J 4 bases, with 8 bases left between them. Germline-derived CDR1 and CDR2 are SGHAT and FQNNGV. The CDR3 nucleotides are TGTGCCAGCAGCGCTAACAGCTATGGCTACACCTTC. It specifies CASSANSYGYTF.

The chain uses TRBV4-2 and TRBJ2-7; TRBD1 agrees at 11 bases. V gave up 0 bases and J gave up 3 bases; unmatched junction bases: 4. CDR1 LGHNA and CDR2 YNFKEQ come from the germline V gene. This CDR3 has 16 amino acids. The CDR3 loop reads CASSQEDGTGGYEQYF. The CDR3 nucleotides read TGTGCCAGCAGCCAAGAAGACGGGACAGGGGGCTACGAGCAGTACTTC.

The rearrangement uses TRBV5-4 and TRBJ1-1, with 7 positions matching TRBD1. V shed 4 bases, J shed 2 bases, and the junction held 11 bases outside the gene matches. In germline, CDR1 is SGHNT, CDR2 YYREEE (reference sequence). This CDR3 comprises 16 residues. CDR3 coding DNA: TGTGCCAGCAGCACCGAGACAGGGACTCCTAACACTGAAGCTTTCTTT. As protein: CASSTETGTPNTEAFF.

This clone was observed a handful of times. The CDR3 bases are TGTGCCAGCAGCTTCCAGGGTCTTCATGGCTACACCTTC. Protein sequence: CASSFQGLHGYTF. The genes are TRBV5-5 and TRBJ1-2; D may be TRBD1 (5 bases). The CDR3 spans 13 residues. V shed 2 bases and J shed 6 bases, with 11 bases lying between them. CDR1 is SGHKS and CDR2 is YYEKEE in the germline V gene (reference sequence).

The V gene is TRBV7-9, the J gene TRBJ1-2, with a tentative D call TRBD1 (6 bases). Trimming removed 0 bases at V and 6 bases at J, with 11 bases between. The CDR3 is 14 residues long. CDR1 SEHNR and CDR2 FQNEAQ come from the germline V gene (reference sequence). CDR3 coding DNA: TGTGCCAGCAGCTTAGCAGCGGGGGGCCATGGCTACACCTTC. Its protein is CASSLAAGGHGYTF.

The V call is TRBV28, the J call TRBJ2-3, with D possibly TRBD2 on 5 matching bases. This CDR3 has 19 amino acids. V shed 3 bases and J shed 1 base, with 23 bases lying between them. Looked up from germline, CDR1 is MDHEN and CDR2 is SYDVKM. CDR3 amino acids: CASSFLVVEEKGGTDTQYF. CDR3 DNA: TGTGCCAGCAGTTTTCTTGTTGTGGAGGAAAAAGGAGGCACAGATACGCAGTATTTT.

This clone was seen only a few times. V usage is TRBV5-6 and J usage is TRBJ1-2; 8 bases are shared with TRBD1. The CDR3 extends over 14 amino acids. Losses at the gene ends were 0 bases for V and 8 bases for J; bases not matched to a gene: 6. Germline V CDR1 and CDR2: SGHDT, YYEEEE. The CDR3 DNA reads TGTGCCAGCAGCTTGGTCCAGGGGGCGGAGGGCTACACCTTC. This encodes CASSLVQGAEGYTF. Supplemented by reference TRBV5-6 and TRBJ1-2, the full variable domain reads DAGVTQSPTHLIKTRGQQVTLRCSPKSGHDTVSWYQQALGQGPQFIFQYYEEEERQRGNFPDRFSGHQFPNYSSELNVNALLLGDSALYLCASSLVQGAEGYTFGSGTRLTVV.

V usage is TRBV7-6 and J usage is TRBJ2-3; D is unclear. The CDR3 is 12 residues long. CDR1 is SGHVS and CDR2 is FNYEAQ in the germline V gene. Trimming cost V 7 bases and J 2 bases, with 7 bases left between them. CDR3 amino acids: CASTRPTDTQYF. In nucleotides, the CDR3 is TGTGCCAGCACCCGCCCCACAGATACGCAGTATTTT.

The chain links TRBV7-2 to TRBJ2-5; 14 positions agree with TRBD2. V trimming: 2 bases; J trimming: 1 base; junction bases outside the gene matches: 3. This CDR3 is 17 amino acids long. Germline V gives CDR1 SGHTA, CDR2 FQGNSA. The CDR3 here is CASSLKGTSGGQETQYF. CDR3 nucleotides: TGTGCCAGCAGCTTAAAAGGGACTAGCGGGGGCCAAGAGACCCAGTACTTC.

The V gene is TRBV2, the J gene TRBJ2-7; tentative D call: TRBD2 (5 bases). The V gene's germline CDR1 is SNHLY and CDR2 FYNNEI. V was cut by 6 bases and J by 5 bases, with 14 bases left in between. This CDR3 is built from 13 residues. The CDR3 spells CASSPIKGDEQYF. The CDR3, as DNA: TGTGCCAGCAGCCCGATAAAGGGAGACGAGCAGTACTTC.